A selection of T cell receptor beta chains follows, all from one sample in a study of CD8 T cells in ankylosing spondylitis. TCRdb fed the 5' RACE reads into MiXCR, producing one record per CDR3 protein. The sample shows some 840,000 distinct CDR3 sequences, 12% of them seen only once. The sample consisted of blood, either unsorted or a sorted T cell fraction (not recorded which). The receptor set was obtained from a male donor with ankylosing spondylitis. Each CDR3 is given with its conserved first and last residue. The order of the fields is V gene, J gene, CDR3 protein.

TRBV5-1,TRBJ1-6,CASSLVEKRGYYNSPLHF
TRBV20-1,TRBJ2-5,CSASRDRSLETQYF
TRBV10-3,TRBJ2-5,CAIGTAQETQYF
TRBV6-5,TRBJ1-4,CASSYTGTVNEKLFF
TRBV11-3,TRBJ2-3,CASSWASGSVDTQYF
TRBV5-1,TRBJ2-2,CASSPSFRARGTGELFF
TRBV4-3,TRBJ2-5,CASSPGTWEGTQYF
TRBV7-2,TRBJ1-2,CASSPWSSYGYTF
TRBV7-2,TRBJ1-5,CASSLVAGVNQPQHF
TRBV7-2,TRBJ2-7,CASSPTVFSYEQYF
TRBV12-2,TRBJ1-1,CASRLIPRLGGTEAFF
TRBV6-4,TRBJ2-2,CASSYSENTGELFF
TRBV10-3,TRBJ2-1,CAISGGTSGQYNEQFF
TRBV12-3/TRBV12-4,TRBJ2-3,CASKSSGPDTQYF
TRBV20-1,TRBJ2-3,CSARPFTDTQYF
TRBV7-9,TRBJ2-5,CASSSGGLAASQETQYF